This T cell receptor (beta chain) came from a study of T cells in Graves' hyperthyroidism and ophthalmopathy. The table lists this clonotype with many counts. Germline V gives CDR1 MNHNS, CDR2 SASEGT. The germline V and J ends were trimmed by 6 bases and 1 base, with 14 bases remaining between them. This CDR3 region has 15 residues. Amplification of TCR beta CDR3 regions used RNA as the template. With the HTBI primer set, the TCR CDR3 went through a first round of RT-PCR. TCRdb redid the calling of the multiplex PCR reads with MiXCR, one entry per CDR3 protein. The data hold a few hundred thousand distinct CDR3 sequences, with approximately 14% observed a single time.

The V gene is TRBV6-1, the J gene TRBJ2-3; maybe TRBD1 (6 bases). Material for sequencing was blood. This receptor was obtained from a woman aged 30 to 39 with Graves' hyperthyroidism. CDR3 region: CASSNDRRGTDTQYF. CDR3 nucleotide sequence: TGTGCCAGCAGCAACGACAGGCGGGGCACAGATACGCAGTATTTT.